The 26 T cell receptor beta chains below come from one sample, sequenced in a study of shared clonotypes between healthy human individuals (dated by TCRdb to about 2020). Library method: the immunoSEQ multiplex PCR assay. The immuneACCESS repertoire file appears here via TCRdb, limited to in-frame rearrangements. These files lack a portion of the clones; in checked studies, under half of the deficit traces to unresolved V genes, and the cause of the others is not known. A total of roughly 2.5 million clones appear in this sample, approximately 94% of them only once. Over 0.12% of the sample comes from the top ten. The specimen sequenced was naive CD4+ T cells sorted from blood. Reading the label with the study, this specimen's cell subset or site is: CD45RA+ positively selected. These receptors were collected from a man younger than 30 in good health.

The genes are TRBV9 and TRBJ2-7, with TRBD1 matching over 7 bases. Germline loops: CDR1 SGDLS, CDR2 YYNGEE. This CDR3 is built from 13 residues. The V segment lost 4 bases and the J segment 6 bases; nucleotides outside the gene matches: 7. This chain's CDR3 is CASSPTGFGEQYF. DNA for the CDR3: TGTGCCAGCAGCCCGACAGGGTTCGGCGAGCAGTACTTC.

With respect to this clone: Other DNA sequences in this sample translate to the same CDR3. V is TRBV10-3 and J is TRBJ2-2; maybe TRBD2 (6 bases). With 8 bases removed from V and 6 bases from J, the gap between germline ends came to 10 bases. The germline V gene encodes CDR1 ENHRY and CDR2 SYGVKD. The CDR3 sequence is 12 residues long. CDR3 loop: CAISTGAGELFF. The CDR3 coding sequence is TGTGCCATCTCGACGGGGGCCGGGGAGCTGTTTTTT.

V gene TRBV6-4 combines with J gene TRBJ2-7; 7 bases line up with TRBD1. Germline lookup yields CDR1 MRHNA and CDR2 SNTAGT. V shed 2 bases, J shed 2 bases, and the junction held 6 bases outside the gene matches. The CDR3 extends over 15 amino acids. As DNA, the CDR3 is TGTGCCAGCAGTGACAAGACAGGGTTACCCTACGAGCAGTACTTC. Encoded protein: CASSDKTGLPYEQYF.

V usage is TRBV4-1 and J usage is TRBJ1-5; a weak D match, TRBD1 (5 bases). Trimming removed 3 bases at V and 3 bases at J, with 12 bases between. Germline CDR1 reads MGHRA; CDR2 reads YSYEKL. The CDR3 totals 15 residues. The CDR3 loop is CASSQGTQLNQPQHF. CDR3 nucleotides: TGCGCCAGCAGCCAGGGGACTCAACTCAATCAGCCCCAGCATTTT.

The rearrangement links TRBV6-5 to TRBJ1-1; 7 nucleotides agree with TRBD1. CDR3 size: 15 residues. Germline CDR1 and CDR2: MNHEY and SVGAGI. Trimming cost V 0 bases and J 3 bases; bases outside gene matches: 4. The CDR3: CASSYSSRGDTEAFF. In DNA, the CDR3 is TGTGCCAGCAGTTACTCGAGCAGGGGGGACACTGAAGCTTTCTTT.

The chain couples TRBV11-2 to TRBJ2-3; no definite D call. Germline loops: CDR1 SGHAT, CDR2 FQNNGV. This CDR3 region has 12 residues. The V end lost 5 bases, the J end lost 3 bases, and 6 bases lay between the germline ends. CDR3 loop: CASSTGTDTQYF. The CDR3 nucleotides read TGTGCCAGCAGCACCGGTACAGATACGCAGTATTTT.

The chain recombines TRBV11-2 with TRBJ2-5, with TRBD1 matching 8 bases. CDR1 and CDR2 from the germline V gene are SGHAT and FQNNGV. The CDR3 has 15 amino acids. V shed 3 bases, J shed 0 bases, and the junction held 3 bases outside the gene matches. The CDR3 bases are TGTGCCAGCAGCTTGGACAGGGCATACCAAGAGACCCAGTACTTC. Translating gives CASSLDRAYQETQYF.

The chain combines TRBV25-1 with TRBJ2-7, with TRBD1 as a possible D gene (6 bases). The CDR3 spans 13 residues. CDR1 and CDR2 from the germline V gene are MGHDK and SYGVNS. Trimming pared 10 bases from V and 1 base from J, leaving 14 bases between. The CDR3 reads CATLGGPSYEQYF. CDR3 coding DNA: TGTGCCACCCTAGGGGGTCCGTCCTACGAGCAGTACTTC.

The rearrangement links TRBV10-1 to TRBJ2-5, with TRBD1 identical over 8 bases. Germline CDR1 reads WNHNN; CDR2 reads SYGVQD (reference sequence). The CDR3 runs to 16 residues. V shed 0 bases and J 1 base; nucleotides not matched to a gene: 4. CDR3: CASSESQDRAQETQYF. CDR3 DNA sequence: TGCGCCAGCAGTGAGTCCCAGGACAGGGCCCAAGAGACCCAGTACTTC.

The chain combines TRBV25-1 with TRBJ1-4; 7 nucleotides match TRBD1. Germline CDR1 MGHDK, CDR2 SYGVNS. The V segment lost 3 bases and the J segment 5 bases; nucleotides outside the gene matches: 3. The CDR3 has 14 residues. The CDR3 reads CASSDPRGNEKLFF. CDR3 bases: TGTGCCAGCAGTGACCCCAGGGGGAATGAAAAACTGTTTTTT.

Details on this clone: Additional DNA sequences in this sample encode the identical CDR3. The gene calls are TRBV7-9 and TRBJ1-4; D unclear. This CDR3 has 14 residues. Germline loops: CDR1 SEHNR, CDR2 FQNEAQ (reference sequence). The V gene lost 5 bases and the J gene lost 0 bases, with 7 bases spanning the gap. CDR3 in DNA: TGTGCCAGCAGCCTCAGAGCAACTAATGAAAAACTGTTTTTT. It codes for CASSLRATNEKLFF.

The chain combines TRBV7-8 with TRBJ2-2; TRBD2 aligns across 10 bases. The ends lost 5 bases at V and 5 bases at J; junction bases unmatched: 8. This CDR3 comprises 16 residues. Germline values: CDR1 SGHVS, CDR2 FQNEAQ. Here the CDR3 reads CASSVTSGKGTGELFF. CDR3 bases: TGTGCCAGCAGCGTCACTAGCGGGAAAGGGACCGGGGAGCTGTTTTTT.

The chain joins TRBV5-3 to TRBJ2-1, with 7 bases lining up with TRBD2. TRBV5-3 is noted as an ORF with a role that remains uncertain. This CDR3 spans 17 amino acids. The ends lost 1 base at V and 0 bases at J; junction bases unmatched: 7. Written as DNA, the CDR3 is TGTGCCAGAAGCTTGTTTCTCGGGAGGCTCTCCTACAATGAGCAGTTCTTC. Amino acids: CARSLFLGRLSYNEQFF.

The CDR3 nucleotides read TGCGCCAGCAGCTCCGGGACAGGGGGCGCCCCGGGCGGCTACACCTTC. It encodes CASSSGTGGAPGGYTF. The rearrangement joins TRBV5-1 to TRBJ1-2; 12 bases align to TRBD1. The CDR3 loop spans 16 amino acids. Trimming at V came to 3 bases and at J to 8 bases, leaving 11 bases not matched to a gene. Germline V gene lookup returns CDR1 SGHRS and CDR2 YFSETQ.

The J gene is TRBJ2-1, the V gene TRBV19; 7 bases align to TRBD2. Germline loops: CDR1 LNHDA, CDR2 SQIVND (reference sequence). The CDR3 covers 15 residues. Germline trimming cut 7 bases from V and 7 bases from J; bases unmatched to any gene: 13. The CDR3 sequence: CASTLLGGKWNEQFF. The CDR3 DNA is TGTGCCAGTACCCTCCTGGGGGGGAAGTGGAATGAGCAGTTCTTC.

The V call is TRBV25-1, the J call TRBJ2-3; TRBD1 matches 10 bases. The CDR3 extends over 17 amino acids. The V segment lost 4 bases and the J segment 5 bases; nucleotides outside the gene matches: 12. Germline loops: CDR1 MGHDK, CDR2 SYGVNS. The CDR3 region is CASSGYLGTGEVDTQYF. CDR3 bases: TGTGCCAGCAGTGGTTACCTCGGGACAGGGGAGGTAGATACGCAGTATTTT.

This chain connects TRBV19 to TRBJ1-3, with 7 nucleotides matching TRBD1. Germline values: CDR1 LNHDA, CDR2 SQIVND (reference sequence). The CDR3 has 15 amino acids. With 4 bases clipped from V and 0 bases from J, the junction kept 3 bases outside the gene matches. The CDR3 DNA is TGTGCCAGTAGTACGGGACAGCTCTCTGGAAACACCATATATTTT. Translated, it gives CASSTGQLSGNTIYF.

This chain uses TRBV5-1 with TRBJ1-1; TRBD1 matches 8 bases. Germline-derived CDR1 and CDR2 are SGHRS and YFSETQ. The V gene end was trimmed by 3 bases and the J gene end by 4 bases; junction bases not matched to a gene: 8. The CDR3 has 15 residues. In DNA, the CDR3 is TGCGCCAGCAGCTCCTTAGGGACAGGAGGCACTGAAGCTTTCTTT. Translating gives CASSSLGTGGTEAFF.

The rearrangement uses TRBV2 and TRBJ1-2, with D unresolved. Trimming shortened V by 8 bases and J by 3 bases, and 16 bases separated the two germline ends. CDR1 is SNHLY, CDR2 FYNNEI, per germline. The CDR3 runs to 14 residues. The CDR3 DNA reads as TGTGCCAGCTCCCGGAGACTGTTAGACTATGGCTACACCTTC. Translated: CASSRRLLDYGYTF.

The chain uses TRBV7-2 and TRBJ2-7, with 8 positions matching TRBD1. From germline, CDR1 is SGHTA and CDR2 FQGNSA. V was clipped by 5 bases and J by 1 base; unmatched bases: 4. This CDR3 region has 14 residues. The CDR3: CASSQGALSYEQYF. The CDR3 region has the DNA TGTGCCAGCAGCCAGGGGGCGCTTTCCTACGAGCAGTACTTC.

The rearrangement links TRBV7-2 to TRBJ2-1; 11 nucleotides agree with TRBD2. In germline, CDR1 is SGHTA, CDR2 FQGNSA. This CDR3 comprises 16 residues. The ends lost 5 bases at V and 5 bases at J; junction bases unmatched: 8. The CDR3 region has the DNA TGTGCCAGCAGCCCTAGGGGGACTAGCGGAAACAATGAGCAGTTCTTC. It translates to CASSPRGTSGNNEQFF.

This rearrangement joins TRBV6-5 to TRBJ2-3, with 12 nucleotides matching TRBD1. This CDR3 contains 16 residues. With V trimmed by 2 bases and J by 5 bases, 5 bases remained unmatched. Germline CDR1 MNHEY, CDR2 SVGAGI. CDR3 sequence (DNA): TGTGCCAGCAGTTACCGGGGGACAGGGGGCCTAGATACGCAGTATTTT. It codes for CASSYRGTGGLDTQYF.

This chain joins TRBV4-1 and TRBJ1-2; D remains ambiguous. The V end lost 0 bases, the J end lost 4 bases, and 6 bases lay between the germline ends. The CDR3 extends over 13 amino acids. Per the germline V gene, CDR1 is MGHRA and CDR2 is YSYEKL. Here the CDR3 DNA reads TGCGCCAGCAGCCAAGAACAGTTCTATGGCTACACCTTC. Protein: CASSQEQFYGYTF.

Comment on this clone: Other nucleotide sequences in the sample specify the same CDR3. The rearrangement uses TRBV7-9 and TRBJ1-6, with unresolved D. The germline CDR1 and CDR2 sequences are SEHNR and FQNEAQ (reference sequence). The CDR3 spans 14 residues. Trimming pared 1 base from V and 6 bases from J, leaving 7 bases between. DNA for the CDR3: TGTGCCAGCAGCTTAGACGGAAGTAATTCACCCCTCCACTTT. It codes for CASSLDGSNSPLHF.

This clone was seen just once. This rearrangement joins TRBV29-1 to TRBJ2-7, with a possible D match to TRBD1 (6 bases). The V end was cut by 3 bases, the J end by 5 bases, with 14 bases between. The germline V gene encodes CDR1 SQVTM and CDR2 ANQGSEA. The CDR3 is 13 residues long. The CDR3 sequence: CSVDQGIGNEQYF. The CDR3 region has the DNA TGCAGCGTTGACCAGGGGATCGGGAACGAGCAGTACTTC.

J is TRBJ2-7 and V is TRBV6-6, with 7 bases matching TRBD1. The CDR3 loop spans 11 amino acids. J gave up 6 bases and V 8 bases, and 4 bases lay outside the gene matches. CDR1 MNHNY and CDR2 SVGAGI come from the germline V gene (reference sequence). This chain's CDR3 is CASAYRGEQYF. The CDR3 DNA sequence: TGTGCCAGCGCGTACAGGGGCGAGCAGTACTTC.